This TCR beta chain was recovered during a study of sequential checkpoint blockade in melanoma. Study background: Both treatment sequences were followed by maintenance nivolumab.

Treatment here: randomized to nivolumab then ipilimumab (arm A) or the reverse (arm B). Data came from immunoSEQ multiplex PCR; TCRdb stores just in-frame clones and leaves some out. The sample has about 25,000 clones; roughly 81% are singletons. Germline CDR1 reads PRHDT; CDR2 reads FYEKMQ (reference sequence). CDR3 size: 17 residues. V was trimmed by 3 bases and J by 0 bases, leaving 12 bases between them. The sequence was obtained from a human donor with melanoma. The chain recombines TRBV13 with TRBJ2-6; D gene ambiguous. The sample consisted of CD8+ T cells sorted from blood (inferred from file names), taken from a patient given nivolumab and ipilimumab in sequence. The CDR3 loop reads CASSFGDRFSGANVLTF. The DNA for the CDR3 is TGTGCCAGCAGCTTTGGAGATCGTTTCTCTGGGGCCAACGTCCTGACTTTC.